One and the same sample provided the 17 T cell receptor beta chains below, sequenced in a study of control samples from healthy donors and cancer patients. Assay: immunoSEQ multiplex PCR; the TCRdb copy retains only in-frame clones and omits some. The sample has 230,000 or so clones, about 93% seen once. The source material was blood. These receptors were taken from a man in his forties or fifties in good health.

J is TRBJ1-4 and V is TRBV7-2; D perhaps matches TRBD1 (5 bases). CDR3 length: 15 amino acids. V lost 1 base and J 4 bases, leaving 10 bases between the germline ends. The germline gives CDR1 SGHTA, CDR2 FQGNSA. Here the CDR3 DNA reads TGTGCCAGCAGCTTAGACGACAGTCATAATGAAAAACTGTTTTTT. Its protein is CASSLDDSHNEKLFF.

The chain recombines TRBV10-1 with TRBJ2-2; a possible D gene is TRBD2 (5 bases). V lost 6 bases to trimming and J lost 2 bases, with 10 bases between them. CDR3 length equals 14 residues. CDR1 and CDR2 (germline): WNHNN, SYGVQD (reference sequence). CDR3: CASRASRNTGELFF. The CDR3, as DNA: TGCGCCAGCAGGGCTAGCAGAAACACCGGGGAGCTGTTTTTT.

The rearrangement uses TRBV19 and TRBJ1-1; 7 bases line up with TRBD1. V trimming: 4 bases; J trimming: 1 base; junction bases outside the gene matches: 12. Germline lookup yields CDR1 LNHDA and CDR2 SQIVND (reference sequence). This CDR3 contains 17 residues. The CDR3 DNA follows: TGTGCCAGTAGTACCAATCAGGGGGGGATCCGGAACACTGAAGCTTTCTTT. Its protein is CASSTNQGGIRNTEAFF.

This chain connects TRBV15 to TRBJ1-2; TRBD1 aligns across 7 bases. The length of the CDR3 is 14 residues. Trimming removed 8 bases from V and 8 bases from J; junction bases left unmatched: 14. Germline assignment: CDR1 LNHNV and CDR2 YYDKDF (reference sequence). The CDR3 is CATFDRAGSGGYTF. Written as DNA, the CDR3 is TGTGCCACCTTTGACAGGGCAGGTTCGGGCGGCTACACCTTC.

This rearrangement joins TRBV6-5 to TRBJ2-1, with 7 bases fitting TRBD2. This CDR3 is built from 15 residues. The junction had 14 bases not matched to a gene; V was cut back by 8 bases and J by 7 bases. The germline CDR1 and CDR2 sequences are MNHEY and SVGAGI. The CDR3 DNA reads as TGTGCCAGCCTAGGGAGGGACCGCTTGACAAATGAGCAGTTCTTC. Translating it yields CASLGRDRLTNEQFF.

The chain carries TRBV5-1 and TRBJ2-5; D remains unclear. CDR1 is SGHRS and CDR2 is YFSETQ in the germline V gene. With 0 bases removed from V and 5 bases from J, the gap between germline ends came to 8 bases. The CDR3 is 13 residues long. The CDR3 region has the DNA TGCGCCAGCAGCTTGGCAAATCGGGAGACCCAGTACTTC. Amino acid sequence: CASSLANRETQYF.

The chain uses TRBV5-4 and TRBJ2-7, with TRBD1 matching 10 bases. This CDR3 region has 16 residues. Germline loops: CDR1 SGHNT, CDR2 YYREEE (reference sequence). V dropped 4 bases and J dropped 5; count of bases not matched to a gene: 12. The CDR3, as DNA: TGTGCCAGCAGCCCTGTCCGGGACAGGGGTTTCAACGAGCAGTACTTC. The encoded protein is CASSPVRDRGFNEQYF.

As regards this clone: The sample has other DNA sequences that encode this CDR3 too. The chain is built from TRBV12-3 or TRBV12-4 and TRBJ1-2, with 7 bases lining up with TRBD1. J was trimmed by 6 bases and V by 6 bases; bases with no gene match: 4. The CDR3 covers 12 residues. CDR3 nucleotides: TGTGCCAGCAGCCTGACAGGGAATGGCTACACCTTC. Its protein product is CASSLTGNGYTF.

The J gene is TRBJ1-3, the V gene TRBV7-6, with unresolved D. The CDR3 has 14 residues. The V and J ends lost 4 bases and 0 bases respectively, with 7 bases between them. Germline V CDR1 and CDR2: SGHVS, FNYEAQ. CDR3 region: CASSSYSSGNTIYF. The CDR3 DNA is TGTGCCAGCAGCTCATATAGCTCTGGAAACACCATATATTTT.

DNA for the CDR3: TGTGCCAGCTCACTCGGACAGGGAAGTACTGAAGCTTTCTTT. This translates into CASSLGQGSTEAFF. The rearrangement uses TRBV18 and TRBJ1-1; 8 bases line up with TRBD1. This CDR3 spans 14 amino acids. V trimming: 4 bases; J trimming: 5 bases; junction bases outside the gene matches: 6. CDR1 is KGHSH, CDR2 LQKENI, per germline.

The gene calls are TRBV2 and TRBJ1-3; 9 positions agree with TRBD1. The germline V gene has CDR1 SNHLY and CDR2 FYNNEI. The CDR3 sequence is 16 residues long. Germline trimming cut 4 bases from V and 2 bases from J; bases unmatched to any gene: 6. The CDR3: CASSARDRVPGNTIYF. DNA for the CDR3: TGTGCCAGCAGTGCCCGGGACAGGGTACCTGGAAACACCATATATTTT.

The chain carries TRBV7-2 and TRBJ1-1, with D possibly matching TRBD1 (6 bases). The CDR3 loop spans 14 amino acids. Germline V gene sequence: CDR1 SGHTA, CDR2 FQGNSA. The V gene lost 4 bases and the J gene lost 11 bases, with 20 bases spanning the gap. CDR3 in amino acids: CASSSWGTQGLAFF. CDR3 nucleotides: TGTGCCAGCAGCTCGTGGGGCACACAGGGTTTGGCTTTCTTT.

This clone has only one observation. This rearrangement joins TRBV5-1 to TRBJ2-2; D possibly matches TRBD1 or TRBD2 (6 bases each). This CDR3 has 14 residues. Trimming cost V 5 bases and J 6 bases, with 14 bases left between them. Germline V gene lookup returns CDR1 SGHRS and CDR2 YFSETQ. The CDR3 coding sequence is TGCGCCAGCAGAGAGGGGGGAGGACCCGGGGAGCTGTTTTTT. This encodes CASREGGGPGELFF.

The V call is TRBV10-3, the J call TRBJ2-7; TRBD1 is a possible D gene (5 bases). CDR1 and CDR2 (germline): ENHRY, SYGVKD. The ends were cut back, 4 bases at V and 0 bases at J, with 10 bases in the middle. This CDR3 has 14 amino acids. The CDR3 nucleotides read TGTGCCATCAGTGCAGGGTCTAGCTCCTACGAGCAGTACGTC. Protein: CAISAGSSSYEQYV.

Notes on this clone: The germline gene is not matched at one end of the junction; a read error may be the cause. The same CDR3 also results from other DNA sequences found in this sample. The J gene is TRBJ2-1, the V gene TRBV5-1; TRBD2 matches 7 bases. The CDR3 sequence is 14 residues long. Germline V gene sequence: CDR1 SGHRS, CDR2 YFSETQ. The CDR3 loop reads CASSWGGGNNEQFF. In DNA, the CDR3 is TGCGCCAGTAGCTGGGGCGGGGGAAACAATGAGCAGTTCTTC.

The CDR3 spells CASRPGPRLSGYGYTF. CDR3 nucleotide sequence: TGTGCCAGCAGGCCGGGACCAAGGTTGTCAGGGTATGGCTACACCTTC. The rearrangement links TRBV6-6 to TRBJ1-2; D might be TRBD1 (5 bases). This CDR3 is built from 16 residues. Germline V gene data show CDR1 as MNHNY and CDR2 as SVGAGI (reference sequence). V was pared by 6 bases and J by 5 bases, with 22 bases between.

The rearrangement uses TRBV5-1 and TRBJ1-2, with TRBD1 as a possible D gene (5 bases). The CDR3 length is 13 residues. CDR1 SGHRS and CDR2 YFSETQ come from the germline V gene. The V end was cut by 4 bases, the J end by 5 bases, with 12 bases between. This CDR3 reads CASSPTGQYGYTF. For the CDR3, the DNA is TGCGCCAGCAGCCCAACGGGGCAGTATGGCTACACCTTC.